The 27 T cell receptor beta chains reported below all come from one sample, sequenced in a study of identical twins. TCRdb passed the 5' RACE reads through MiXCR, listing each CDR3 protein once. The repertoire consists of 1.5 million to 2 million distinct CDR3 sequences, with about 31% occurring once and the leading ten covering over 0.25%. Specimen: cord blood. The receptors originated from a newborn girl in good health.

This sequence joins TRBV5-1 and TRBJ2-7; D possibly corresponds to TRBD2 (5 bases). CDR3 length equals 13 residues. The germline gives CDR1 SGHRS, CDR2 YFSETQ. Trimming pared 6 bases from V and 2 bases from J, leaving 12 bases between. The CDR3 region is CASIFSAAYEQYF. CDR3 in DNA: TGCGCCAGCATCTTTAGCGCCGCCTACGAGCAGTACTTC.

The gene calls are TRBV4-1 and TRBJ2-5; D is uncertain. Germline CDR1 MGHRA, CDR2 YSYEKL. The CDR3 is 14 amino acids. The V end lost 2 bases, the J end lost 1 base, and 8 bases lay between the germline ends. The CDR3 DNA reads as TGCGCCAGCAGCCAACCGGGTCCCCAAGAGACCCAGTACTTC. This encodes CASSQPGPQETQYF.

The chain uses TRBV28 and TRBJ2-1; TRBD2 agrees at 8 bases. The CDR3 runs 14 residues. CDR1 and CDR2 (germline): MDHEN, SYDVKM. J was trimmed by 4 bases and V by 6 bases; bases with no gene match: 5. The CDR3 region has the DNA TGTGCCAGCAGAGGGACTAGGAGGTACAATGAGCAGTTCTTC. Translated: CASRGTRRYNEQFF.

This clonotype was seen a handful of times. A much larger clone lies a single base off, so this may be a read error. The rearrangement joins TRBV3-1 to TRBJ2-2; 9 bases are a match to TRBD2. There are 15 residues in the CDR3. Germline V gives CDR1 LGHDT, CDR2 YNNKEL (reference sequence). J was trimmed by 1 base and V by 4 bases; bases with no gene match: 1. As DNA, the CDR3 is TGTGCCAGCAGCCGGACTAGCGTGAACACCGGGGAGCTGTTTTTT. Amino acid sequence: CASSRTSVNTGELFF.

The chain has TRBV4-2 and TRBJ1-1, with 10 bases that match TRBD1. The CDR3 runs 15 residues. CDR1 and CDR2 (germline): LGHNA, YNFKEQ. The junction had 3 bases not matched to a gene; V was cut back by 1 base and J by 4 bases. CDR3 loop: CASSQARQGATEAFF. CDR3 DNA sequence: TGTGCCAGCAGCCAAGCCCGACAGGGGGCCACTGAAGCTTTCTTT.

This clonotype was counted a few times. The V call is TRBV4-1, the J call TRBJ1-2; D not certain. This CDR3 has 15 amino acids. Per germline, CDR1 MGHRA and CDR2 YSYEKL. Trimming took off 0 bases at V and 4 bases at J, with 12 bases between the two ends. The CDR3 bases are TGCGCCAGCAGCCAAGATCCCGTCCGAGCCTATGGCTACACCTTC. Protein sequence: CASSQDPVRAYGYTF.

This clonotype was detected a few times. Written as DNA, the CDR3 is TGCGCCAGCAGCATTAGCGGGGGCATCGATGAGCAGTTCTTC. Protein: CASSISGGIDEQFF. V gene TRBV5-1 combines with J gene TRBJ2-1; 9 positions agree with TRBD2. The CDR3 extends over 14 amino acids. Germline CDR1 and CDR2: SGHRS and YFSETQ. Unmatched junction bases numbered 7, after V lost 4 bases and J lost 8 bases.

This clonotype turned up a few times. At one end the junction does not follow the germline gene, possibly because of a read error. This sequence joins TRBV11-2 and TRBJ1-1; 7 nucleotides align to TRBD1. Germline V lookup: CDR1 SGHAT, CDR2 FQNNGV. The CDR3 length is 16 residues. CDR3 region: CASNLVQGLLNTEAFF. Written as DNA, the CDR3 is TGTGCCAGCAACTTAGTACAGGGGCTCCTGAACACTGAAGCTTTCTTT.

The rearrangement links TRBV13 to TRBJ2-3; 8 nucleotides line up with TRBD2. The CDR3 consists of 14 residues. The V segment lost 9 bases and the J segment 1 base; nucleotides outside the gene matches: 6. The germline gives CDR1 PRHDT, CDR2 FYEKMQ (reference sequence). For the CDR3, the DNA is TGTGCCAGTACCCTCGGGGGGGGCACAGATACGCAGTATTTT. Translated: CASTLGGGTDTQYF.

This clonotype was recorded a few times. This chain joins TRBV20-1 and TRBJ2-7; the match to TRBD1 covers 9 bases. Trimming cost V 7 bases and J 3 bases; bases outside gene matches: 10. The CDR3 is 14 amino acids. The germline V gene encodes CDR1 DFQATT and CDR2 SNEGSKA (reference sequence). CDR3: CSVPDRGNFYEQYF. The CDR3 DNA reads TGCAGTGTCCCTGACAGGGGGAATTTCTACGAGCAGTACTTC.

The rearrangement links TRBV20-1 to TRBJ2-3; D is ambiguous. Per germline, CDR1 DFQATT and CDR2 SNEGSKA (reference sequence). The CDR3 sequence is 13 residues long. The chain's CDR3 is CGSLRASTDTQYF. The DNA for the CDR3 is TGCGGTAGCCTCCGGGCTAGCACAGATACGCAGTATTTT.

The rearrangement joins TRBV5-1 to TRBJ2-3, with 9 bases aligning to TRBD2. V trimming: 8 bases; J trimming: 0 bases; junction bases outside the gene matches: 4. The germline gives CDR1 SGHRS, CDR2 YFSETQ. The CDR3 runs 14 residues. The DNA for the CDR3 is TGCGCCAGTTTAGCGGGAGCCAGCACAGATACGCAGTATTTT. Amino acids: CASLAGASTDTQYF. Combining the CDR3 with reference TRBV5-1 and TRBJ2-3 gives the whole variable domain KAGVTQTPRYLIKTRGQQVTLSCSPISGHRSVSWYQQTPGQGLQFLFEYFSETQRNKGNFPGRFSGRQFSNSRSEMNVSTLELGDSALYLCASLAGASTDTQYFGPGTRLTVL.

The V gene is TRBV19, the J gene TRBJ1-5; D perhaps matches TRBD1 (5 bases). From germline, CDR1 is LNHDA and CDR2 SQIVND (reference sequence). V was clipped by 3 bases and J by 4 bases, with 7 bases between them. This CDR3 is built from 13 residues. In DNA, the CDR3 is TGTGCCAGTAGTATGACAGATAATCAGCCCCAGCATTTT. Translated, it gives CASSMTDNQPQHF.

The chain is built from TRBV5-4 and TRBJ2-1; D is unclear. The length of the CDR3 is 15 residues. Germline CDR1 reads SGHNT; CDR2 reads YYREEE (reference sequence). V was shortened by 4 bases and J by 10 bases, with 21 bases between the two germline ends. The DNA for the CDR3 is TGTGCCAGCAGCCCTTCTAAAACCCTCTCCTACGAGCAGTTCTTC. Its translation is CASSPSKTLSYEQFF.

This clonotype was observed a few times. The rearrangement joins TRBV6-1 to TRBJ2-3, with D tentatively TRBD2 (7 bases). The V gene lost 6 bases and the J gene lost 3 bases, with 16 bases spanning the gap. The CDR3 contains 15 residues. The germline CDR1 and CDR2 sequences are MNHNS and SASEGT. The CDR3 reads CASSVVGGATDTQYF. DNA for the CDR3: TGTGCCAGCAGCGTTGTGGGGGGGGCAACAGATACGCAGTATTTT.

The V call is TRBV9, the J call TRBJ2-2; no reliable D call. The V end was cut by 4 bases, the J end by 7 bases, with 14 bases between. Germline V lookup: CDR1 SGDLS, CDR2 YYNGEE. The CDR3 loop spans 14 amino acids. CDR3 loop: CASSPNSASGELFF. CDR3 DNA sequence: TGTGCCAGCAGCCCCAACTCGGCAAGCGGGGAGCTGTTTTTT.

This clonotype was counted only a few times. V gene TRBV20-1 combines with J gene TRBJ2-3, with D uncertain. Trimming took off 1 base at V and 8 bases at J, with 10 bases between the two ends. From germline, CDR1 is DFQATT and CDR2 SNEGSKA (reference sequence). The CDR3 is 12 residues long. Here the CDR3 DNA reads TGCAGTGCTAGAGCGAGACCCCTTACGCAGTATTTT. Translating it yields CSARARPLTQYF.

V and J are TRBV20-1 and TRBJ2-1; TRBD2 matches at 11 bases. J was trimmed by 12 bases and V by 2 bases; bases with no gene match: 15. Per the germline V gene, CDR1 is DFQATT and CDR2 is SNEGSKA (reference sequence). The CDR3 contains 16 residues. The CDR3 is CSARPLAGGSYNGQFF. The CDR3 DNA follows: TGCAGTGCTAGACCCCTAGCGGGGGGCTCCTACAACGGGCAGTTCTTC.

This clonotype has a count of ten or more. J is TRBJ2-4 and V is TRBV20-1; TRBD1 matches 12 bases. The CDR3 sequence is 14 residues long. Per the germline V gene, CDR1 is DFQATT and CDR2 is SNEGSKA (reference sequence). Unmatched junction bases numbered 5, after V lost 4 bases and J lost 7 bases. The CDR3 spells CSAKGQGAGNIQYF. The CDR3 nucleotides read TGCAGTGCTAAGGGACAGGGGGCAGGTAACATTCAGTACTTC.

Comment on this clonotype: Because the CDR3's place on the DNA is in doubt, the DNA is left out and the CDR3 is given as listed by TCRdb. V usage is TRBV28 and J usage is TRBJ1-5; TRBD1 was called by the table and not checked on the DNA. The CDR3 numbers 15 amino acids, ends counted. CDR1 is MDHEN and CDR2 is SYDVKM in the germline V gene. CDR3 region: CASSILDRDNQPQHF.

This clonotype was observed a few times. The chain uses TRBV3-1 and TRBJ1-1; 7 bases are a match to TRBD1. Unmatched junction bases numbered 17, after V lost 5 bases and J lost 5 bases. Per the germline V gene, CDR1 is LGHDT and CDR2 is YNNKEL (reference sequence). This CDR3 is built from 17 residues. DNA of the CDR3: TGTGCCAGCAGCTACAATTACAGGGGCGGGGGAAGTACTGAAGCTTTCTTT. It encodes CASSYNYRGGGSTEAFF.

This chain connects TRBV14 to TRBJ2-7; D gene unclear. The germline V and J ends were trimmed by 1 base and 7 bases, with 8 bases remaining between them. The CDR3 sequence is 12 residues long. The V gene's germline CDR1 is SGHDN and CDR2 FVKESK. CDR3 sequence (DNA): TGTGCCAGCAGCCAAGCCCACCCTGAGCAGTACTTC. Translated: CASSQAHPEQYF.

This clonotype was picked up a small number of times. The chain carries TRBV29-1 and TRBJ2-3; D possibly corresponds to TRBD1 (5 bases). Germline CDR1 SQVTM, CDR2 ANQGSEA. The ends were cut back, 2 bases at V and 6 bases at J, with 12 bases in the middle. The CDR3 is made up of 13 amino acids. For the CDR3, the DNA is TGCAGCGTTGAAAACAGGTTGGTGGATACGCAGTATTTT. Translated, it gives CSVENRLVDTQYF.

This clonotype was seen a few times. The rearrangement joins TRBV7-9 to TRBJ1-2; D might be TRBD1 (5 bases). The CDR3 totals 14 residues. Per germline, CDR1 SEHNR and CDR2 FQNEAQ (reference sequence). Between the trimmed V and J ends, which lost 1 base and 3 bases, there was a span of 9 bases. This CDR3 reads CASSLEVRDYGYTF. CDR3 nucleotide sequence: TGTGCCAGCAGCTTAGAGGTCAGGGACTATGGCTACACCTTC.

The V gene is TRBV18, the J gene TRBJ2-3; 9 bases fit TRBD2. Germline V gene lookup returns CDR1 KGHSH and CDR2 LQKENI. J was trimmed by 0 bases and V by 1 base; bases with no gene match: 5. The CDR3 consists of 17 residues. CDR3 residues: CASSPRLAAKSTDTQYF. CDR3 DNA sequence: TGTGCCAGCTCACCACGACTAGCGGCTAAAAGCACAGATACGCAGTATTTT.

In this sample, this clonotype turned up a few times. V usage is TRBV11-2 and J usage is TRBJ2-5, with D perhaps being TRBD1 or TRBD2 (5 bases each). The germline V gene encodes CDR1 SGHAT and CDR2 FQNNGV. Trimming left V 4 bases short and J 3 bases short, with 15 bases between. The length of the CDR3 is 15 residues. The CDR3 reads CASSWGPSPKETQYF. The CDR3 bases are TGTGCCAGCAGCTGGGGCCCTAGCCCTAAAGAGACCCAGTACTTC.

This clonotype was seen many times. The rearrangement joins TRBV29-1 to TRBJ1-2; TRBD1 is a possible D gene (5 bases). V was pared by 1 base and J by 4 bases, with 13 bases between. The CDR3 loop spans 14 amino acids. Germline CDR1 SQVTM, CDR2 ANQGSEA. CDR3 in amino acids: CSVEGQGSFYGYTF. The CDR3 DNA reads as TGCAGCGTTGAAGGGCAGGGATCCTTCTATGGCTACACCTTC.